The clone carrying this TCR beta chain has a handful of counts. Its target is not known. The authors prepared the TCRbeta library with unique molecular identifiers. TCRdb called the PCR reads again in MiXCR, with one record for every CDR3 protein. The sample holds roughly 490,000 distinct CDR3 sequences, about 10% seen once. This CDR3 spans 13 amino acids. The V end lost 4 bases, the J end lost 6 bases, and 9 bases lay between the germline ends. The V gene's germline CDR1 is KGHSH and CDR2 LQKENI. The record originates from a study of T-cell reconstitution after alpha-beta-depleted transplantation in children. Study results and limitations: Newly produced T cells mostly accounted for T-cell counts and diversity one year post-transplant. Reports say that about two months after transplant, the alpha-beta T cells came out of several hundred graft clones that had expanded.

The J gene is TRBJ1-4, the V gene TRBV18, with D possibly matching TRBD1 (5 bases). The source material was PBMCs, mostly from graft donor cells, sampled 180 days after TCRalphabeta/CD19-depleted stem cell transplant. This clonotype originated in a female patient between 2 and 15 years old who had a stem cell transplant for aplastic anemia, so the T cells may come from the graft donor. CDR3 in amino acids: CASSRGVDEKLFF. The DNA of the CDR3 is TGTGCCAGCTCACGAGGGGTGGATGAAAAACTGTTTTTT. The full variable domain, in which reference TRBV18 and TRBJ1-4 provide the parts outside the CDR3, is NAGVMQNPRHLVRRRGQEARLRCSPMKGHSHVYWYRQLPEEGLKFMVYLQKENIIDESGMPKERFSAEFPKEGPSILRIQQVVRGDSAAYFCASSRGVDEKLFFGSGTQLSVL.